This entry is about one T cell receptor (beta chain). Trimming removed 3 bases at V and 5 bases at J, with 11 bases between. CDR3 length: 14 amino acids. Germline V gene data show CDR1 as WSHSY and CDR2 as SAAADI. This entry is derived from a study of shared clonotypes between healthy human individuals. The protocol was immunoSEQ multiplex PCR, while the TCRdb copy is restricted to in-frame clones and leaves out a portion. Counted here are around 940,000 clones, less than 85% occurring once; the ten biggest clones make up roughly 1.5%. Sequenced input: memory CD4+ T cells sorted from blood. Described subset: CD45RA-negative fraction. The sequence derives from a man younger than 35 in good health. The gene calls are TRBV10-2 and TRBJ1-5; possible D gene TRBD1, 6 bases. The CDR3 loop is CASSDPAGDQPQHF. CDR3 nucleotide sequence: TGCGCCAGCAGTGATCCGGCAGGGGATCAGCCCCAGCATTTT.